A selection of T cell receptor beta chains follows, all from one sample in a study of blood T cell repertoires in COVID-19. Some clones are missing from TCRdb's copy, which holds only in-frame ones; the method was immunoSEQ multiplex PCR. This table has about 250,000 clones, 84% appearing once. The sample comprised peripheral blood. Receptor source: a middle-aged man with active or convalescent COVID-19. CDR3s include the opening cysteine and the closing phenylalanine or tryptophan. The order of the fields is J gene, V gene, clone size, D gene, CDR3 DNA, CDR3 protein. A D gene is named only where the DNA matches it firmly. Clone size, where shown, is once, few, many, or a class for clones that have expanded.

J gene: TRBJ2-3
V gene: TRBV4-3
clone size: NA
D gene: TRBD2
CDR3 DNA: TGCGCCAGCAGCCACCAAGCGGGGGGGGCCCTAACAGATACGCAGTATTTT
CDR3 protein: CASSHQAGGALTDTQYF

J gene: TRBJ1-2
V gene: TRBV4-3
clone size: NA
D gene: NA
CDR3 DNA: TGCGCCAGCAGCCAAAACCCCGGGGGGGCCCTCTATGGCTACACCTTC
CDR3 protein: CASSQNPGGALYGYTF

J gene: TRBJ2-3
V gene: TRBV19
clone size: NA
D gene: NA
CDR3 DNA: TGTGCCAGTAGTCAGGGTCAGACAGATACGCAGTATTTT
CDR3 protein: CASSQGQTDTQYF

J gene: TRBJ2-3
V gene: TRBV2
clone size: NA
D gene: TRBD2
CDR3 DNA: TGTGCCAGCAGTCTTAGCGGGGATGACACAGATACGCAGTATTTT
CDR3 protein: CASSLSGDDTDTQYF

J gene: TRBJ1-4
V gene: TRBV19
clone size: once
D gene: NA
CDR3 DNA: TGTGCCAGTAACGCGGGGAACACTAATGAAAAACTGTTTTTT
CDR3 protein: CASNAGNTNEKLFF

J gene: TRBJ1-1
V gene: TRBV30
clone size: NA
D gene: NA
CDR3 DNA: TGTGCCTGGAGTCTTACCGGGACGGGAGGCACTGAAGCTTTCTTT
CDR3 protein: CAWSLTGTGGTEAFF

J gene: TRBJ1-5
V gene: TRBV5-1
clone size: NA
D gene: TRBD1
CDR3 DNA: TGCGCCAGCAGCATCGGGACAGGGGGCCCGCGGCAGCCCCAGCATTTT
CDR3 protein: CASSIGTGGPRQPQHF

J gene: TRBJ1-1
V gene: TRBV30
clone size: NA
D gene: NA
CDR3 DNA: TGTGCCTGGGGGGACTTTGTGCGGCCCTTTGAAGCTTTCTTT
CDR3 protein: CAWGDFVRPFEAFF

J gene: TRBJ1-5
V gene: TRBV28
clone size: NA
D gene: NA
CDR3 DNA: TGTGCCATCCATGAGGGCAATCAGCCCCAGCATTTT
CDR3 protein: CAIHEGNQPQHF

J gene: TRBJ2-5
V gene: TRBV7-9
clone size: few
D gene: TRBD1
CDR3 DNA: TGTGCCAGCAGCTTAACAGGAGCAGGGGGCGGGGAGACCCAGTACTTC
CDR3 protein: CASSLTGAGGGETQYF

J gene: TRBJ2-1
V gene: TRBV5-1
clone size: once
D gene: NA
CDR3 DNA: TGCGCCAGCAGCTTGGGAGGGGGTTCCCATGAGCAGTTCTTC
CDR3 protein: CASSLGGGSHEQFF

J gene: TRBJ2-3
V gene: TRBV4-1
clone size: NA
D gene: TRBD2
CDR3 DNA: TGCGCCAGCAGCCAAGGGCAGCGGGGGACAGATACGCAGTATTTT
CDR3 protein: CASSQGQRGTDTQYF

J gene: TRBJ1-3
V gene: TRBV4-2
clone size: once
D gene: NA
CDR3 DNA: TGTGCCAGCAGCCAAGAAGGGGGGGGCCAAGCGGGAAACACCATATATTTT
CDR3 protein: CASSQEGGGQAGNTIYF

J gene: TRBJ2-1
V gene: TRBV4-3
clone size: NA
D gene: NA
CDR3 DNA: TGCGCCAGCAGCCAAGATAGGGGCGAAAATGAGCAGTTCTTC
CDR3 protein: CASSQDRGENEQFF

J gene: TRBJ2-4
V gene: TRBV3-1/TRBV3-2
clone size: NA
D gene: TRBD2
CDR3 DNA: TGTGCCAGCAGCTTAAACGGACTAGCCGGAAACATTCAGTACTTC
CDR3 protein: CASSLNGLAGNIQYF

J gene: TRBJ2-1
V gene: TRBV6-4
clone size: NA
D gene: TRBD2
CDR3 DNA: TGTGCCAGCAGTGACTCGGGAGGGGATGAGCAGTTCTTC
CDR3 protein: CASSDSGGDEQFF

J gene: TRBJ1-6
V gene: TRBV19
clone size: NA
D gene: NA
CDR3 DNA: TGTGCCAGTAGTATGGGACATGGACTAGCGGCCCTCCACTTT
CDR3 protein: CASSMGHGLAALHF

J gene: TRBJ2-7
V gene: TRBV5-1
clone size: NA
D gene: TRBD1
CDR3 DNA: TGCGCCAGCAGCTTGGCCAAGTTAGGTGGGACAGGGGTGTACGAGCAGTACTTC
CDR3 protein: CASSLAKLGGTGVYEQYF

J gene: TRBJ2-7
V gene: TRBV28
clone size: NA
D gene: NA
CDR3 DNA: TGTGCCAGCAGTCCCCCCCAGGGTTTACTTTCGGCAGGGTACTTC
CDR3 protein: CASSPPQGLLSAGYF

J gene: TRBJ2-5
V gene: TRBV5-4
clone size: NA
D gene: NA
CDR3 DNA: TGTGCCAGCAGCTTGGTCGCGGGGGCCCCACAAGAGACCCAGTACTTC
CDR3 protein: CASSLVAGAPQETQYF

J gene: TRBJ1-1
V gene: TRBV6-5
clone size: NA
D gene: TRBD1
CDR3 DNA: TGTGCCAGCAGAGGACAGGGGTACACTGAAGCTTTCTTT
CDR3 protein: CASRGQGYTEAFF

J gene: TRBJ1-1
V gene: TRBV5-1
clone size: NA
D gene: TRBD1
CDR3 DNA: TGCGCCAGCAGCTTGGCTGACAGGGCGAACACTGAAGCTTTCTTT
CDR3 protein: CASSLADRANTEAFF

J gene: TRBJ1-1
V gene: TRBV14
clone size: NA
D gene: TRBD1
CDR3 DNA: TGTGCCAGCAGCTCCAGGGGGGTGAACACTGAAGCTTTCTTT
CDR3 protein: CASSSRGVNTEAFF

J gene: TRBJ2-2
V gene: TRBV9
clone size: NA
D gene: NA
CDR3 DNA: TGTGCCAGCAGCGTACAGGGGCCGGGGGAGCTGTTTTTT
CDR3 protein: CASSVQGPGELFF

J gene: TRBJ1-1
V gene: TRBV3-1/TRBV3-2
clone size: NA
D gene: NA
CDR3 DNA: TGTGCCAGCAGCCCCCTGGGAGAGAACACTGAAGCTTTCTTT
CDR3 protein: CASSPLGENTEAFF

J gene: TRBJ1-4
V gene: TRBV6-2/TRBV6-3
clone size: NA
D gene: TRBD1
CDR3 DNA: TGTGCCAGCAGTTACGGCAGGGGGCTCGCTAATGAAAAACTGTTTTTT
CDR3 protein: CASSYGRGLANEKLFF

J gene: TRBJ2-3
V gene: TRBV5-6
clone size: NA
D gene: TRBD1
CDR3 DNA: TGTGCCAGCAGCTCGGCGACAGGGACCACAAACACAGATACGCAGTATTTT
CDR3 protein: CASSSATGTTNTDTQYF

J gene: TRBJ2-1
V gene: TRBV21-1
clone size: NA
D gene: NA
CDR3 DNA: TGTGCCAGCAGCACATCGGGACTAGCGGGGACCTACAATGAGCAGTTCTTC
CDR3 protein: CASSTSGLAGTYNEQFF

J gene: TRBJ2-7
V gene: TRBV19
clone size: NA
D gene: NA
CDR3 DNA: TGTGCCAGTAGTACAGGCTCCTACGAGCAGTACTTC
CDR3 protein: CASSTGSYEQYF

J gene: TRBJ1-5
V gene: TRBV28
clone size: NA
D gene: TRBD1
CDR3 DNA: TGTGCCAGCAGTTTGCTCCAGGGGGCTCAGCCCCAGCATTTT
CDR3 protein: CASSLLQGAQPQHF

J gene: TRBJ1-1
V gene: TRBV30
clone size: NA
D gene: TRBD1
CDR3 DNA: TGTGCCTGGAGTGCCCCAGGGGGGGCTTTCTTT
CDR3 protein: CAWSAPGGAFF

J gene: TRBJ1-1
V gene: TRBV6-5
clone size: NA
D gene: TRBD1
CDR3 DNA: TGTGCCAACAACAGGGGAAGGAACACTGAAGCTTTCTTT
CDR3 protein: CANNRGRNTEAFF

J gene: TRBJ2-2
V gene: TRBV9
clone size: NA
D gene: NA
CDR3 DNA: TGTGCCAGCAGCGTAGGGGGCGCGAACACCGGGGAGCTGTTTTTT
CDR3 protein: CASSVGGANTGELFF

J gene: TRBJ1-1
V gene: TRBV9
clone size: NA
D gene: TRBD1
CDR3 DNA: TGTGCCAGCAGCCCCCACGAGGGGACAGAGAACACTGAAGCTTTCTTT
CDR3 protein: CASSPHEGTENTEAFF

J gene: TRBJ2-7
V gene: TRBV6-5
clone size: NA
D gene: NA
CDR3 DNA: TGTGCCAGCAGTTACGTTTCTGGAGTCGAGCAGTACTTC
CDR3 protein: CASSYVSGVEQYF

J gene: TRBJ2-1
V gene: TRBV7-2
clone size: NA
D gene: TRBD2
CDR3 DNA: TGTGCCAGCAGCACTCCGACTAGCGGGGGAAATGAGCAGTTCTTC
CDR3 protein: CASSTPTSGGNEQFF

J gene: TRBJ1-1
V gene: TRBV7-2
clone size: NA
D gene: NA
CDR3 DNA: TGTGCCAGCAGCTCCACCGGGGTTACTGAAGCTTTCTTT
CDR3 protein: CASSSTGVTEAFF